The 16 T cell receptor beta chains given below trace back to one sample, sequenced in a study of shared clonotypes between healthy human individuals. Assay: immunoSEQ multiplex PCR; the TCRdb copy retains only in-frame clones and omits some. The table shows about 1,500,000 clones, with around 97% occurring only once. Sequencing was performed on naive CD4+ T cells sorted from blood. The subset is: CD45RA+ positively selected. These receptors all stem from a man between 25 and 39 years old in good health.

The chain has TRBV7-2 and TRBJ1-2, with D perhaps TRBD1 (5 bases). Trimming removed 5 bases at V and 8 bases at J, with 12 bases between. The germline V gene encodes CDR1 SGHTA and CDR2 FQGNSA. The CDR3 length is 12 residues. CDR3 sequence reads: CASSLRDLGYTF. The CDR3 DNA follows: TGTGCCAGCAGCCTCCGGGACTTAGGCTACACCTTC.

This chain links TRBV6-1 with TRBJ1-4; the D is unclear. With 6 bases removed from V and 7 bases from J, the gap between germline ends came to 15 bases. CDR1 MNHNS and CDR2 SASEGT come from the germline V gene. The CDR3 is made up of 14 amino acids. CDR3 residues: CASRETIVTEKLFF. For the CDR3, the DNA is TGTGCCAGCAGGGAGACAATTGTGACTGAAAAACTGTTTTTT.

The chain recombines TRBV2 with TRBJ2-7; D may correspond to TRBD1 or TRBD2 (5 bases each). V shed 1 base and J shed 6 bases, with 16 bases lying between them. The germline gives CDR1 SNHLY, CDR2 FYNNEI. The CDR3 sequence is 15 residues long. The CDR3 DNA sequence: TGTGCCAGCAGTGAAGAAGGGCTAGCTGGGGCCGAGCAGTACTTC. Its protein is CASSEEGLAGAEQYF.

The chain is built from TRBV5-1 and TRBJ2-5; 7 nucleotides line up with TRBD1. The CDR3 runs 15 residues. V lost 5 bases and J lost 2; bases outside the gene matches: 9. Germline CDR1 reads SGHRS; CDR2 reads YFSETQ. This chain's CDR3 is CASSTDRFWQETQYF. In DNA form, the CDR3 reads TGCGCCAGCAGTACGGACAGGTTTTGGCAAGAGACCCAGTACTTC.

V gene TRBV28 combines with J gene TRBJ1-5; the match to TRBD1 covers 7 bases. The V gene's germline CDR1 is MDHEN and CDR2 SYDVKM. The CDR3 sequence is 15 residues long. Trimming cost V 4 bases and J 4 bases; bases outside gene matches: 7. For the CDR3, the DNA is TGTGCCAGCAGTTCATCGGGACAGAGAAATCAGCCCCAGCATTTT. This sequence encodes CASSSSGQRNQPQHF.

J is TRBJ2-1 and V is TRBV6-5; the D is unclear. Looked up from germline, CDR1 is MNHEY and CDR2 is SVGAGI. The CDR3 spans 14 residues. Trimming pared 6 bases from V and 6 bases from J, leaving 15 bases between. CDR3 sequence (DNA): TGTGCCAGCAGAGCTGTACCGTCTGGCAATGAGCAGTTCTTC. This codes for CASRAVPSGNEQFF.

Here the CDR3 reads CASTRQRGGETQYF. CDR3 in DNA: TGTGCCAGCACTCGACAGCGGGGGGGGGAGACCCAGTACTTC. The gene calls are TRBV6-1 and TRBJ2-5, with 10 bases fitting TRBD2. The CDR3 consists of 14 residues. Trimming removed 7 bases from V and 5 bases from J; junction bases left unmatched: 7. Germline lookup yields CDR1 MNHNS and CDR2 SASEGT.

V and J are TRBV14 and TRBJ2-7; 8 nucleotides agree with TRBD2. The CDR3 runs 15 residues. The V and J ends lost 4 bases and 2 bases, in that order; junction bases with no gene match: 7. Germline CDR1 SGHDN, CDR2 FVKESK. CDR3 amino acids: CASSPREGLTYEQYF. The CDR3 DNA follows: TGTGCCAGCAGCCCCCGGGAGGGGCTTACCTACGAGCAGTACTTC. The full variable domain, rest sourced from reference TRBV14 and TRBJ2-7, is EAGVTQFPSHSVIEKGQTVTLRCDPISGHDNLYWYRRVMGKEIKFLLHFVKESKQDESGMPNNRFLAERTGGTYSTLKVQPAELEDSGVYFCASSPREGLTYEQYFGPGTRLTVT.

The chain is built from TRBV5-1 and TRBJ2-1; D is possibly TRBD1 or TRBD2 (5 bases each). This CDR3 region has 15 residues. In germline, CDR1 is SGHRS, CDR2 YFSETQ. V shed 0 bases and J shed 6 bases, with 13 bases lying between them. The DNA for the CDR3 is TGCGCCAGCAGCTTGGGTGGGAGAGGGGTCAATGAGCAGTTCTTC. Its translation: CASSLGGRGVNEQFF.

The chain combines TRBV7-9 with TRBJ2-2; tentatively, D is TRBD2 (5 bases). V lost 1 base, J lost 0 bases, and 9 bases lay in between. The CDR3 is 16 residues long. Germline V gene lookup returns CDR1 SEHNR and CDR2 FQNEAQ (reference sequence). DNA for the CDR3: TGTGCCAGCAGCTTAGTGGCCGGGGCGAACACCGGGGAGCTGTTTTTT. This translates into CASSLVAGANTGELFF.

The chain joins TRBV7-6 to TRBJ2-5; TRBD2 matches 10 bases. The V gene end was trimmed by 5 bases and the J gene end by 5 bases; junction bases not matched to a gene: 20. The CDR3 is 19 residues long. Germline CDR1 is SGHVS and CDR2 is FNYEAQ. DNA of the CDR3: TGTGCCAGCAGCCAAAACTCCCCAGCGGGGGGGCCTTTTGGGGAGACCCAGTACTTC. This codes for CASSQNSPAGGPFGETQYF.

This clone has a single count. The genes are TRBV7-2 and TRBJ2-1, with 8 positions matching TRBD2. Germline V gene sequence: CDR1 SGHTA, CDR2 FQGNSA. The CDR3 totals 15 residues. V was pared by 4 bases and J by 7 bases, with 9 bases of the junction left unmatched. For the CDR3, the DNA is TGTGCCAGCAGCTCCCGGTCTAGCGGGTATAATGAGCAGTTCTTC. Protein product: CASSSRSSGYNEQFF.

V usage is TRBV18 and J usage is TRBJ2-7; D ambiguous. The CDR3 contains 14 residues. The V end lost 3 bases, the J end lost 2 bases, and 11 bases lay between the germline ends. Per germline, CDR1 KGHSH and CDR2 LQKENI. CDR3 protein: CASSPKVGTYEQYF. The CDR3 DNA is TGTGCCAGCTCACCGAAGGTTGGAACCTACGAGCAGTACTTC.

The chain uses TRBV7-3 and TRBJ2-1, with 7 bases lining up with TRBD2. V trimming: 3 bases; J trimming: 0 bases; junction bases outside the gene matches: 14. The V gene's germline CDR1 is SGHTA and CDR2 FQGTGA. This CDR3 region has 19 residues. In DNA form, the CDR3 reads TGTGCCAGCAGCTTCGATCCTAGCGGACTTGGATCCTCCTACAATGAGCAGTTCTTC. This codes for CASSFDPSGLGSSYNEQFF.

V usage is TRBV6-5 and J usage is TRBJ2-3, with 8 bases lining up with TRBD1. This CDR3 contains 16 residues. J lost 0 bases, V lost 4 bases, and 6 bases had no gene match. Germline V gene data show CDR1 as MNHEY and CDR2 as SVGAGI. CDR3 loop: CASSSQGVISTDTQYF. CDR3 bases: TGTGCCAGCAGTTCACAGGGGGTGATTAGCACAGATACGCAGTATTTT.

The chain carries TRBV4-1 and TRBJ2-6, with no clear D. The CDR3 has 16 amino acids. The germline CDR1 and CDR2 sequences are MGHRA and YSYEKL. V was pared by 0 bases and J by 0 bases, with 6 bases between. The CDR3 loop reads CASSQDFVSGANVLTF. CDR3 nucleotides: TGCGCCAGCAGCCAAGATTTTGTCTCTGGGGCCAACGTCCTGACTTTC.